Shown below are 13 T cell receptor beta chains from a single sample sequenced in a study of OX40 agonist ivuxolimab in advanced cancers. The protocol was immunoSEQ multiplex PCR, while the TCRdb copy is restricted to in-frame clones and leaves out a portion. The data show about 83,000 clones, approximately 85% seen once. The source material was CD4+ or CD8+ T cells sorted from blood, sampled in a trial of the OX40 agonist ivuxolimab. These receptors came from an adult with an advanced solid tumor such as melanoma, head and neck, liver or kidney cancer.

The genes are TRBV19 and TRBJ2-5; TRBD1 might be the D (6 bases). There are 14 residues in the CDR3. Germline loops: CDR1 LNHDA, CDR2 SQIVND (reference sequence). Trimming pared 3 bases from V and 2 bases from J, leaving 10 bases between. This CDR3 reads CASSIGGRQETQYF. CDR3 sequence (DNA): TGTGCCAGTAGTATTGGGGGCAGACAAGAGACCCAGTACTTC.

The chain couples TRBV6-1 to TRBJ2-3, with 9 bases matching TRBD1. Germline V gene lookup returns CDR1 MNHNS and CDR2 SASEGT. V gave up 4 bases and J gave up 1 base; unmatched junction bases: 9. CDR3 size: 17 residues. The CDR3 nucleotides are TGTGCCAGCAGTGGCCGACGGGGACAGGGAGGCACAGATACGCAGTATTTT. It codes for CASSGRRGQGGTDTQYF.

The DNA of the CDR3 is TGTGCCAGCTCACCTGGGACAGGTAGCTCCTACGAGCAGTACTTC. Its translation: CASSPGTGSSYEQYF. The chain links TRBV18 to TRBJ2-7, with 8 bases matching TRBD1. The CDR3 loop spans 15 amino acids. After removal of 3 bases from V and 0 bases from J, the junction contained 4 bases not matched to a gene. Looked up from germline, CDR1 is KGHSH and CDR2 is LQKENI.

The genes are TRBV5-6 and TRBJ2-3; 9 nucleotides align to TRBD2. Per the germline V gene, CDR1 is SGHDT and CDR2 is YYEEEE. The junction had 9 bases not matched to a gene; V was cut back by 2 bases and J by 2 bases. The CDR3 consists of 17 residues. The CDR3 here is CASSFDGGGAITDTQYF. CDR3 nucleotides: TGTGCCAGCAGCTTCGACGGCGGGGGGGCCATCACAGATACGCAGTATTTT. The full variable domain, its missing parts supplied by reference TRBV5-6 and TRBJ2-3, is DAGVTQSPTHLIKTRGQQVTLRCSPKSGHDTVSWYQQALGQGPQFIFQYYEEEERQRGNFPDRFSGHQFPNYSSELNVNALLLGDSALYLCASSFDGGGAITDTQYFGPGTRLTVL.

The chain uses TRBV27 and TRBJ2-1; 9 bases line up with TRBD2. CDR3 length: 15 amino acids. J was trimmed by 2 bases and V by 6 bases; bases with no gene match: 5. The germline CDR1 and CDR2 sequences are MNHEY and SMNVEV (reference sequence). DNA for the CDR3: TGTGCCAGCAGGTTTGAGCGGGGGGCCTACAATGAGCAGTTCTTC. It translates to CASRFERGAYNEQFF.

The J gene is TRBJ1-1, the V gene TRBV11-2; 8 bases map to TRBD1. Germline CDR1 SGHAT, CDR2 FQNNGV. The junction had 5 bases not matched to a gene; V was cut back by 5 bases and J by 3 bases. The length of the CDR3 is 14 residues. DNA of the CDR3: TGTGCCAGCAGCGCCAGACAGGGGTACACTGAAGCTTTCTTT. Its protein product is CASSARQGYTEAFF.

V is TRBV6-5 and J is TRBJ2-1; D is ambiguous. V lost 7 bases to trimming and J lost 8 bases, with 18 bases between them. Germline V lookup: CDR1 MNHEY, CDR2 SVGAGI. This CDR3 spans 14 amino acids. CDR3 in amino acids: CASKRVSFIDEQFF. In DNA, the CDR3 is TGTGCCAGCAAACGGGTTTCTTTTATCGATGAGCAGTTCTTC.

A single count supports this clone. The J gene is TRBJ1-1, the V gene TRBV5-4; D uncertain. Trimming left V 1 base short and J 5 bases short, with 6 bases between. The V gene's germline CDR1 is SGHNT and CDR2 YYREEE (reference sequence). The CDR3 has 12 residues. The CDR3 protein is CASSLMMTEAFF. For the CDR3, the DNA is TGTGCCAGCAGCTTGATGATGACTGAAGCTTTCTTT.

The genes are TRBV4-3 and TRBJ1-2; D might be TRBD1 (5 bases). Germline-derived CDR1 and CDR2 are LGHNA and YSLEER. This CDR3 region has 16 residues. Trimming shortened V by 0 bases and J by 3 bases, and 14 bases separated the two germline ends. CDR3 coding DNA: TGCGCCAGCAGCCAAGACTTACCGACAGCATACTATGGCTACACCTTC. Translated: CASSQDLPTAYYGYTF.

J is TRBJ2-7 and V is TRBV27, with D possibly being TRBD1 or TRBD2 (6 bases each). This CDR3 comprises 15 residues. Germline CDR1 reads MNHEY; CDR2 reads SMNVEV (reference sequence). V was shortened by 5 bases and J by 1 base, with 15 bases between the two germline ends. CDR3 sequence: CASSLLGGLSYEQYF. The CDR3 DNA reads as TGTGCCAGCAGTCTTTTGGGGGGCCTTTCCTACGAGCAGTACTTC.

V and J are TRBV6-5 and TRBJ2-7, with TRBD1 matching over 7 bases. V was clipped by 6 bases and J by 1 base; unmatched bases: 6. Germline V lookup: CDR1 MNHEY, CDR2 SVGAGI. The CDR3 totals 14 residues. The CDR3 bases are TGTGCCAGCAGCCCCCGGGACAGATCCTACGAGCAGTACTTC. As protein: CASSPRDRSYEQYF.

The rearrangement joins TRBV7-3 to TRBJ2-3; D is perhaps TRBD1 (5 bases). Germline V gives CDR1 SGHTA, CDR2 FQGTGA. There are 12 residues in the CDR3. V was shortened by 8 bases and J by 10 bases, with 16 bases between the two germline ends. DNA of the CDR3: TGTGCCAGCTCGACCCCAGGGCGATCGCAGTATTTT. Protein product: CASSTPGRSQYF. Drawing the rest from reference TRBV7-3 and TRBJ2-3, the complete variable domain is GAGVSQTPSNKVTEKGKYVELRCDPISGHTALYWYRQSLGQGPEFLIYFQGTGAADDSGLPNDRFFAVRPEGSVSTLKIQRTERGDSAVYLCASSTPGRSQYFGPGTRLTVL.

J is TRBJ2-6 and V is TRBV7-8; D unclear. Per germline, CDR1 SGHVS and CDR2 FQNEAQ. The CDR3 runs 13 residues. The V end lost 3 bases, the J end lost 4 bases, and 4 bases lay between the germline ends. CDR3 coding DNA: TGTGCCAGCAGCTTCCAAGGGGCCAACGTCCTGACTTTC. It encodes CASSFQGANVLTF.